The rows below give T cell receptor beta chains drawn from one sample of a study of T cells in Graves' hyperthyroidism and ophthalmopathy. Via MiXCR, TCRdb re-called the multiplex PCR reads, giving one row per CDR3 protein. The table includes fewer than 600,000 distinct CDR3 sequences, around 13% detected once. Sequences were obtained from blood. The source is a woman aged 40 to 50 with Graves' hyperthyroidism. Both conserved end residues are part of each CDR3. The order of the fields is CDR3 length, J gene, V gene, CDR3 protein.

CDR3 length: 17
J gene: TRBJ2-3
V gene: TRBV24-1
CDR3 protein: CATSDLDFGSSTDTQYF

CDR3 length: 15
J gene: TRBJ2-5
V gene: TRBV4-1
CDR3 protein: CASSLTPGGAETQYF

CDR3 length: 15
J gene: TRBJ2-7
V gene: TRBV3-1
CDR3 protein: CASSQGGSGPYEQYF

CDR3 length: 14
J gene: TRBJ2-1
V gene: TRBV11-2
CDR3 protein: CASSLGRPGNEQFF

CDR3 length: 15
J gene: TRBJ2-1
V gene: TRBV10-3
CDR3 protein: CAISQTGGGHNEQFF

CDR3 length: 16
J gene: TRBJ1-6
V gene: TRBV5-1
CDR3 protein: CASSLEQGAGNSPLHF

CDR3 length: 14
J gene: TRBJ2-1
V gene: TRBV2
CDR3 protein: CASSGDRAYNEQFF

CDR3 length: 10
J gene: TRBJ2-5
V gene: TRBV27
CDR3 protein: CASGGKTQYF

CDR3 length: 13
J gene: TRBJ2-3
V gene: TRBV30
CDR3 protein: CAFVAGNTDTQYF

CDR3 length: 15
J gene: TRBJ2-1
V gene: TRBV19
CDR3 protein: CATGASGSSYNEQFF

CDR3 length: 13
J gene: TRBJ2-7
V gene: TRBV5-1
CDR3 protein: CASSFTGLDEQYF

CDR3 length: 15
J gene: TRBJ1-4
V gene: TRBV4-1
CDR3 protein: CASSQRVETNEKLFF

CDR3 length: 15
J gene: TRBJ2-5
V gene: TRBV20-1
CDR3 protein: CSAKGSPTVGETQYF

CDR3 length: 14
J gene: TRBJ1-2
V gene: TRBV6-9
CDR3 protein: CASELRGRVFGYTF

CDR3 length: 13
J gene: TRBJ2-3
V gene: TRBV11-2
CDR3 protein: CASSLQVTDTQYF

CDR3 length: 15
J gene: TRBJ2-2
V gene: TRBV5-1
CDR3 protein: CASSLQGAPTGELFF

CDR3 length: 16
J gene: TRBJ2-1
V gene: TRBV7-8
CDR3 protein: CASRAGTSFSYNEQFF

CDR3 length: 16
J gene: TRBJ1-4
V gene: TRBV5-1
CDR3 protein: CASSLLPRPTDEKLFF

CDR3 length: 14
J gene: TRBJ1-6
V gene: TRBV9
CDR3 protein: CASSVSRSNSPLHF

CDR3 length: 14
J gene: TRBJ2-7
V gene: TRBV6-1
CDR3 protein: CASSHSGSDYEQYF

CDR3 length: 19
J gene: TRBJ2-6
V gene: TRBV2
CDR3 protein: CASSARLAGGISGANVLTF

CDR3 length: 17
J gene: TRBJ2-4
V gene: TRBV28
CDR3 protein: CASSLFAAGPAKNIQYF